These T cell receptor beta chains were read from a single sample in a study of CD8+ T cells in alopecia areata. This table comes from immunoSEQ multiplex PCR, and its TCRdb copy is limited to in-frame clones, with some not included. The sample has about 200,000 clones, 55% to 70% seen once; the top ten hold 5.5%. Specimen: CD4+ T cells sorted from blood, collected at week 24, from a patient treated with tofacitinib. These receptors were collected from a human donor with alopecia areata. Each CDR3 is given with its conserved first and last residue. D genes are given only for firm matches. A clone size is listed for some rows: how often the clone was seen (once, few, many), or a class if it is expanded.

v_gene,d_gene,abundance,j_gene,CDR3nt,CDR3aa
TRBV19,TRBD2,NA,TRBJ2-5,TGTGCCAGTAGTGTGGAGACTAGCGGGAGGGGAGAGACCCAGTACTTC,CASSVETSGRGETQYF
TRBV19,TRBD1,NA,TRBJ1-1,TGTGCCAGTAGGGACAGGGGGTATGGGCCGACTGAAGCTTTCTTT,CASRDRGYGPTEAFF
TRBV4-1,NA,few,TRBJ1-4,TGCGCCAGCAGCCTGCTCCTAGGTATCGGTGAAAAACTGTTTTTT,CASSLLLGIGEKLFF
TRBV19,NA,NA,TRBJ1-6,TGTGCCAGTAGTCCCTCCGGGGGGCGAAATTCACCCCTCCACTTT,CASSPSGGRNSPLHF
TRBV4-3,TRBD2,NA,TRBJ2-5,TGCGCCAGCAGCCAAGGACTAGCGGGAGGGAGTGAGACCCAGTACTTC,CASSQGLAGGSETQYF
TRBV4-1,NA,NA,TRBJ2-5,TGCGCCAGCAGCCAAGGGATACAAGAGACCCAGTACTTC,CASSQGIQETQYF
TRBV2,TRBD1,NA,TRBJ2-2,TGTGCCAGCTCCGGACAGGGGGCTAACACCGGGGAGCTGTTTTTT,CASSGQGANTGELFF
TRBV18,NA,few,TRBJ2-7,TGTGCCAGCTCGCCAGGGGACGGGGCCTACGAGCAGTACTTC,CASSPGDGAYEQYF
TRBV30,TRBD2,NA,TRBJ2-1,TGTGCCTGGAGTGTGCTAGCGGGAGTATACAATGAGCAGTTCTTC,CAWSVLAGVYNEQFF
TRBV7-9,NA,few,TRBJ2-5,TGTGCCAGCAGATCTCGGGACCGACCAGCGGAGACCCAGTACTTC,CASRSRDRPAETQYF
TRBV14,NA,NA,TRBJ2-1,TGTGCCAGCAGCCACCTTCCGGGACTGCCCTCCCTACACGATGAGCAGTTCTTC,CASSHLPGLPSLHDEQFF
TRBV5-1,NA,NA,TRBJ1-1,TGCGCCAGCAGCTTGGCCCTGAACACTGAAGCTTTCTTT,CASSLALNTEAFF
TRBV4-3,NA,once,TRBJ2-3,TGCGCCAGCAGCCATGGCAGGGGCACAGATACGCAGTATTTT,CASSHGRGTDTQYF
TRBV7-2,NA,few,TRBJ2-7,TGTGCCAGCAGCTCGGAGGGAGCCTACGAGCAGTACTTC,CASSSEGAYEQYF
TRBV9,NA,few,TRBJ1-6,TGTGCCAGCAGCGAGCGGGGGGGGAATTCACCCCTCCACTTT,CASSERGGNSPLHF
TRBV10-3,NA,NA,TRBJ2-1,TGTGCCATCAGCGGCAGGTGGGGCTCCTACAATGAGCAGTTCTTC,CAISGRWGSYNEQFF
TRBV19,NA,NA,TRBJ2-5,TGTGCCAGTAGTCCGAAGACGCGCCAAGAGACCCAGTACTTC,CASSPKTRQETQYF
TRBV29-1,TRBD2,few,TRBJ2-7,TGCAGCGTTCGTCCTAGCGGGAGGGCCTACGAGCAGTACTTC,CSVRPSGRAYEQYF
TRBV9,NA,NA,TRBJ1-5,TGTGCCAGCAGCGTAGACGGGACGCGACAGCCCCAGCATTTT,CASSVDGTRQPQHF
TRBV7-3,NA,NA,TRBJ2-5,TGTGCCAGCAGCTTAAGCGTGCTCGAGACCCAGTACTTC,CASSLSVLETQYF
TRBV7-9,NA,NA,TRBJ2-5,TGTGCCAGCAGCTTACAGCAAGAGACCCAGTACTTC,CASSLQQETQYF
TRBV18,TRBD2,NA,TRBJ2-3,TGTGCCAGCTCATCGACGAAGACTAGCGGCACAGATACGCAGTATTTT,CASSSTKTSGTDTQYF
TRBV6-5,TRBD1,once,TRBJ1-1,TGTGCCAGCAGCGGGGACAGGGGGCGGATCACTGAAGCTTTCTTT,CASSGDRGRITEAFF
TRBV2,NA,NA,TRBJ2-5,TGTGCCAGCAGTGAGCGGAGGGAGACCCAGTACTTC,CASSERRETQYF
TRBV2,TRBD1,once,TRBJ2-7,TGTGCCAGCAGTGGCCCGGGACAGGGTTCGGGCGAGCAGTACTTC,CASSGPGQGSGEQYF
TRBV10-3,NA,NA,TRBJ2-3,TGTGCCATCAGTGAGTCGACTAGCACAGATACGCAGTATTTT,CAISESTSTDTQYF
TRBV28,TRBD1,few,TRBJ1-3,TGTGCCAGCAGTACACCGGGACAGGGCTCTGGAAACACCATATATTTT,CASSTPGQGSGNTIYF
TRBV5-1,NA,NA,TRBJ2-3,TGCGCCAGCAGCTTAGCGGATAACACAGATACGCAGTATTTT,CASSLADNTDTQYF
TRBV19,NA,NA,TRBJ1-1,TGTGCCAGTAGTTATAAGGGGACTGAAGCTTTCTTT,CASSYKGTEAFF
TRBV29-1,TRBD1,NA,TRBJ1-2,TGCAGCGTTGACATGCACAGGGGCTATGGCTACACCTTC,CSVDMHRGYGYTF
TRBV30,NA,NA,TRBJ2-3,TGTGCCTGGAACAGGGTTAGCACAGATACGCAGTATTTT,CAWNRVSTDTQYF
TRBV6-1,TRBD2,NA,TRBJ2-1,TGTGCCAGCAGTGCGAGATCTCGGGGGGGAAGCTCCTACAATGAGCAGTTCTTC,CASSARSRGGSSYNEQFF
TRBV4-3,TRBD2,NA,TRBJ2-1,TGCGCCAGCAGCCAAGAAGCGACGATAGCGGGGGGGCGGGAGCAGTTCTTC,CASSQEATIAGGREQFF
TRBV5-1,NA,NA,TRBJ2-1,TGCGCCAGCAGCTTGGGACGGGAGTGGTCCTACAATGAGCAGTTCTTC,CASSLGREWSYNEQFF
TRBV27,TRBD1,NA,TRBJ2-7,TGTGCCAGCCAAAAATGGGCAGGGGGTATGGGCGAGCAGTACTTC,CASQKWAGGMGEQYF
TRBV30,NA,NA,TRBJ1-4,TGTGCCTCCTCACCAGGCCCAAATGAAAAACTGTTTTTT,CASSPGPNEKLFF
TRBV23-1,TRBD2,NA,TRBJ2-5,TGCGCCAGCAGTCACCAGAGGGCGGGGGAATTCCAAGAGACCCAGTACTTC,CASSHQRAGEFQETQYF
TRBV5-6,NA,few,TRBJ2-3,TGTGCCAGCAGCTTGGGGACTAACACAGATACGCAGTATTTT,CASSLGTNTDTQYF
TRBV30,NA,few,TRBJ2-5,TGTGCCTGGAGTGTATGGGGGAGTTGGCAGACCCAGTACTTC,CAWSVWGSWQTQYF
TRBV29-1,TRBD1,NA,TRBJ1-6,TGCAGCGGATCTCCAGGGGGACAGGAGGTTTCACCCCTCCACTTT,CSGSPGGQEVSPLHF
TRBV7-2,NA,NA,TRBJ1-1,TGTGCCAGCAGCTTAGATAGGGTGTACACTGAAGCTTTCTTT,CASSLDRVYTEAFF
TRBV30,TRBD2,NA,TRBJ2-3,TGTGCCTGGACAGGAAGCGGGAACACAGATACGCAGTATTTT,CAWTGSGNTDTQYF
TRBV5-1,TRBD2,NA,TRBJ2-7,TGCGCCAGCAGCTTGCGGGAGGGCCGATCCTACGAGCAGTACTTC,CASSLREGRSYEQYF
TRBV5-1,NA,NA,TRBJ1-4,TGCGCCAGCAGCTTGGGGAGGGCAGGAACTAATGAAAAACTGTTTTTT,CASSLGRAGTNEKLFF
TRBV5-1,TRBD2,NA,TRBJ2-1,TGCGCCAGCAGCCGACTAGCGGGTGCCCTAGCATCCTACAATGAGCAGTTCTTC,CASSRLAGALASYNEQFF
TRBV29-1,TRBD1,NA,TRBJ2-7,TGCAGCGTTGCTAGGACAGGGGGATTCCACGAGCAGTACTTC,CSVARTGGFHEQYF
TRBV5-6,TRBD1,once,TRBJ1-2,TGTGCCAGCAGCTTAGGGGGCTTGGGCTACACCTTC,CASSLGGLGYTF
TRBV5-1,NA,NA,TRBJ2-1,TGCGCCAGCAGCCCCACCACAGGGAACTACAATGAGCAGTTCTTC,CASSPTTGNYNEQFF
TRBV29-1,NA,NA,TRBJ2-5,TGCAGCGTTCAAGGGGTTAGCAGAGAGACCCAGTACTTC,CSVQGVSRETQYF
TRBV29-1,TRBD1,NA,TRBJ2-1,TGCAGCGAGCACAGGGGGGTTTACAATGAGCAGTTCTTC,CSEHRGVYNEQFF
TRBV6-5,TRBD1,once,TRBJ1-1,TGTGCCAGCAGTTATTTGCGACAGGGAGTCAACACTGAAGCTTTCTTT,CASSYLRQGVNTEAFF
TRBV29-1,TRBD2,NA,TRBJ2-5,TGCAGCGTTGAGGCGGGAGACCAAGAGACCCAGTACTTC,CSVEAGDQETQYF
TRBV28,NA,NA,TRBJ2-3,TGTGCCAGCAGTTTCCTAGGGCCTACCACAGATACGCAGTATTTT,CASSFLGPTTDTQYF
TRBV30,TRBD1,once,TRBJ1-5,TGTGCCTGGAAAGGACAGGGAGGCCAGCCCCAGCATTTT,CAWKGQGGQPQHF
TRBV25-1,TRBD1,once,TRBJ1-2,TGTGCCAGCAGTGCCCGGGACAGGGGAACCTATGGCTACACCTTC,CASSARDRGTYGYTF
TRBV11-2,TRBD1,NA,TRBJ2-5,TGTGCCAGCAGCTTAGAACCGGGACAGGGCGCGACCCAGTACTTC,CASSLEPGQGATQYF
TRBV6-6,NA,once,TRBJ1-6,TGTGCCAGCAGTTACAGATTTAATAATTCACCCCTCCACTTT,CASSYRFNNSPLHF
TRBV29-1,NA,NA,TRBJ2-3,TGCAGCGTTGGTTATAGCGGTCCCACAGATACGCAGTATTTT,CSVGYSGPTDTQYF